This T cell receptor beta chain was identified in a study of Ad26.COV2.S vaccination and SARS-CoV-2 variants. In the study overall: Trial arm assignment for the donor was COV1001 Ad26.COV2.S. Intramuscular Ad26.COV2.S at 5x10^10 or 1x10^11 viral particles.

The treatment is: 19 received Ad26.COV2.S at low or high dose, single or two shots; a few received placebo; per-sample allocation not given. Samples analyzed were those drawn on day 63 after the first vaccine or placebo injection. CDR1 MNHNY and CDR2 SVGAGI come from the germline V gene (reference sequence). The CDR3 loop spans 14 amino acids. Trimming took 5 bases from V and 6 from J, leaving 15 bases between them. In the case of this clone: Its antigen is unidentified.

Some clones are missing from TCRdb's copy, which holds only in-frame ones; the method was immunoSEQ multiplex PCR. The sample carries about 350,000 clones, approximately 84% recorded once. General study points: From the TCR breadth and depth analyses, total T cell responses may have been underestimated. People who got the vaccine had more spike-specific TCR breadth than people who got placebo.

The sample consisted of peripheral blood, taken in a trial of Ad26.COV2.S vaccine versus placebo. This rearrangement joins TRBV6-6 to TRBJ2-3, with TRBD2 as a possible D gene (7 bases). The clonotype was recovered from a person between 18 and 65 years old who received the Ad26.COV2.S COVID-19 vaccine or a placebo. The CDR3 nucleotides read TGTGCCAGCAGTCTAGGGGGGAGGGCCGATACGCAGTATTTT. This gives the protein CASSLGGRADTQYF.